These 5 T cell receptor beta chains share one sample of origin, sequenced in a study of T-cell reconstitution after alpha-beta-depleted transplantation in children. The library targeted TCRbeta and was prepared with unique molecular identifiers. TCRdb used MiXCR to reprocess the PCR reads, holding one entry per CDR3 protein. Of about 610,000 distinct CDR3 sequences listed, roughly 10% were seen once; the top ten hold roughly 4%. Material: PBMCs from the stem cell graft donor, obtained from the stem cell graft. Receptor source: a human donor who donated a stem cell graft to a child with acute myeloid leukemia.

In this sample, this clonotype turned up a few times. This rearrangement joins TRBV4-2 to TRBJ2-3; D may match TRBD1 or TRBD2 (5 bases each). The CDR3 consists of 17 residues. Germline CDR1 reads LGHNA; CDR2 reads YNFKEQ. Trimming pared 1 base from V and 3 bases from J, leaving 17 bases between. DNA for the CDR3: TGTGCCAGCAGCCAAGCCCTTCGCACGGGACGAACAGATACGCAGTATTTT. It codes for CASSQALRTGRTDTQYF.

This clonotype was observed a handful of times. The chain couples TRBV6-5 to TRBJ2-3; TRBD2 might be the D (6 bases). This CDR3 is 14 amino acids long. Trimming stripped 0 bases from V and 6 bases from J, with 10 bases between. CDR1 MNHEY and CDR2 SVGAGI come from the germline V gene. CDR3 DNA sequence: TGTGCCAGCAGTTACTCGACGGAGGGGGATACGCAGTATTTT. Its protein is CASSYSTEGDTQYF.

This clonotype was seen more than once but under ten times. The chain links TRBV30 to TRBJ2-7, with D maybe TRBD2 (6 bases). CDR1 is GTSNPN and CDR2 is SVGIG in the germline V gene (reference sequence). Trimming stripped 0 bases from V and 0 bases from J, with 9 bases between. The CDR3 spans 14 residues. The CDR3 loop is CAWSVLAASYEQYF. CDR3 sequence (DNA): TGTGCCTGGAGTGTATTAGCGGCCTCCTACGAGCAGTACTTC.

J is TRBJ2-2 and V is TRBV19; D may be TRBD1 or TRBD2 (5 bases each). V was trimmed by 3 bases and J by 6 bases, leaving 23 bases between them. This CDR3 is 18 amino acids long. Germline V lookup: CDR1 LNHDA, CDR2 SQIVND (reference sequence). This CDR3 is CASSIPKTDRLGAGELFF. The DNA for the CDR3 is TGTGCCAGTAGTATTCCAAAGACAGACCGTTTGGGAGCCGGGGAGCTGTTTTTT. The variable domain in full, with the rest retrieved from reference TRBV19 and TRBJ2-2, is DGGITQSPKYLFRKEGQNVTLSCEQNLNHDAMYWYRQDPGQGLRLIYYSQIVNDFQKGDIAEGYSVSREKKESFPLTVTSAQKNPTAFYLCASSIPKTDRLGAGELFFGEGSRLTVL.

This clonotype was seen a handful of times. The gene calls are TRBV7-2 and TRBJ2-4, with D perhaps matching TRBD2 (6 bases). Germline loops: CDR1 SGHTA, CDR2 FQGNSA. V was pared by 3 bases and J by 6 bases, with 12 bases between. CDR3 size: 14 residues. CDR3 nucleotides: TGTGCCAGCAGCTTCCTCGGGGGAGTAAACATTCAGTACTTC. Protein sequence: CASSFLGGVNIQYF.